This TCR beta chain came from a study of blood T cell repertoires in COVID-19. There are 13 residues in the CDR3. In germline, CDR1 is LNHDA, CDR2 SQIVND (reference sequence). V shed 10 bases and J shed 8 bases, with 18 bases lying between them. Produced via immunoSEQ multiplex PCR; TCRdb's table is partial and in-frame only. The table lists approximately 350,000 clones, more than 75% of them singletons, with around 3.5% in the top ten. This receptor was obtained from a young woman who had recovered from COVID-19. The rearrangement uses TRBV19 and TRBJ2-1; D is perhaps TRBD2 (6 bases). The source material was peripheral blood. The CDR3 DNA sequence: TGTGCCACAGAGGGACTGCAAAGTCATGAGCAGTTCTTC. Protein product: CATEGLQSHEQFF. Full variable domain (rest looked up from reference TRBV19 and TRBJ2-1): DGGITQSPKYLFRKEGQNVTLSCEQNLNHDAMYWYRQDPGQGLRLIYYSQIVNDFQKGDIAEGYSVSREKKESFPLTVTSAQKNPTAFYLCATEGLQSHEQFFGPGTRLTVL.